This section outlines one T cell receptor (beta chain) sequence together with its context. The data belong to a study of blood T cell repertoires in COVID-19. Study background: Collection of acute and convalescent COVID-19 samples took place in the United States, Italy and Spain. Nucleic acid was either cDNA or gDNA, and it came from T cells, B-cell-depleted T cells, or PBMCs.

It was during active infection that Seattle patients were enrolled and then longitudinally followed. The CDR3 covers 15 residues. The germline V gene encodes CDR1 MDHEN and CDR2 SYDVKM. The V segment lost 2 bases and the J segment 2 bases; nucleotides outside the gene matches: 3. Original handling: Scientists estimated how many nucleated cells there were by amplifying reference gene primers. Some clones are missing from TCRdb's copy, which holds only in-frame ones; the method was immunoSEQ multiplex PCR. That table is the source of V, J and clone size, and D and trimming were worked out from the DNA. Here the sample spans over 150,000 clones, approximately 90% being singletons.

The V call is TRBV28, the J call TRBJ2-1, with TRBD2 matching 7 bases. Material for sequencing was peripheral blood. The origin of this receptor is a woman aged 70-85 years with COVID-19, enrolled during active disease. CDR3 sequence: CASSLEGLAYNEQFF. The CDR3 nucleotides are TGTGCCAGCAGTTTAGAAGGACTAGCCTACAATGAGCAGTTCTTC. The full variable domain, rest sourced from reference TRBV28 and TRBJ2-1, is DVKVTQSSRYLVKRTGEKVFLECVQDMDHENMFWYRQDPGLGLRLIYFSYDVKMKEKGDIPEGYSVSREKKERFSLILESASTNQTSMYLCASSLEGLAYNEQFFGPGTRLTVL.